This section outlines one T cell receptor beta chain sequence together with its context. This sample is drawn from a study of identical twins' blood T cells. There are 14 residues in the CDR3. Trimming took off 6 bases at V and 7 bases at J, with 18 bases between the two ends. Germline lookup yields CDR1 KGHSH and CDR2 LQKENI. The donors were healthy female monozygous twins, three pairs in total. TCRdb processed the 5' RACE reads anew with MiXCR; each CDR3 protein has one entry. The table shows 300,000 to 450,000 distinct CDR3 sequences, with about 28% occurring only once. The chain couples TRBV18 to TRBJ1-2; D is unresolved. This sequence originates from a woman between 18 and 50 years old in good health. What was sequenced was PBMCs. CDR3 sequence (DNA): TGTGCCAGCTCCACAGAAGGGTCTTCGAGTGGCTACACCTTC. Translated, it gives CASSTEGSSSGYTF.